This T cell receptor (beta chain) was observed in a study of blood T cell repertoires in COVID-19. Overall study: Samples came from the United States, Italy and Spain, spanning acute and convalescent COVID-19. T cells, B-cell-depleted T cells, or PBMCs supplied cDNA or gDNA.

CDR3 length: 15 residues. The V end lost 7 bases, the J end lost 4 bases, and 19 bases lay between the germline ends. The germline V gene encodes CDR1 MDHEN and CDR2 SYDVKM. Authors' data handling: How many nucleated cells were present was estimated from reference gene primer amplification. Data came from immunoSEQ multiplex PCR; TCRdb stores just in-frame clones and leaves some out. From that table come the V and J calls and clone size; the DNA was used to work out D and trimming. This table holds about 350,000 clones, around 90% found once. The clonotype comes from a woman in her sixties or seventies with COVID-19, enrolled during active disease. Specimen: peripheral blood. J is TRBJ2-5 and V is TRBV28; a possible D gene is TRBD1 (7 bases). The CDR3 protein is CASTPQGGGIETQYF. DNA of the CDR3: TGTGCCAGCACCCCGCAGGGGGGTGGTATAGAGACCCAGTACTTC.